What follows is one T cell receptor (beta chain) and its context. Thymic samples were excised during corrective heart operations. The data were taken from a study of human thymus T cells. TCRdb keeps only in-frame clones here, not all; method: immunoSEQ multiplex PCR. This table holds 65,000 to 90,000 clones, 95% found once. Germline CDR1 reads SGHTA; CDR2 reads FQGNSA. The germline V and J ends were trimmed by 4 bases and 4 bases, with 10 bases remaining between them. This CDR3 has 13 amino acids. Sequenced: thymus tissue. The clonotype comes from a girl less than two years old with a congenital heart defect but otherwise immunologically healthy. The V gene is TRBV7-2, the J gene TRBJ1-1; D is undetermined. In DNA form, the CDR3 reads TGTGCCAGCAGCTGGGTTGACCCCACTGAAGCTTTCTTT. Encoded protein: CASSWVDPTEAFF.